This T cell receptor beta chain was obtained from a study of cytomegalovirus exposure and HLA in healthy donors. Broader study findings: Previously analyzed data showed that most TCR beta V segments were productive at a frequency of about 90% or about 30%. HLA restriction was apparent for most CMV-associated TCR beta chains in a later analysis.

A note on this clone: Its antigen is currently unknown.

The J segment lost 10 bases and the V segment lost 0 bases, leaving 13 bases of the junction unmatched. The V gene's germline CDR1 is LGHNA and CDR2 YNFKEQ. There are 16 residues in the CDR3. PCR employed 60 Vbeta and 13 Jbeta primers. The method was immunoSEQ multiplex PCR; TCRdb's version includes in-frame clones alone and lacks a portion of them. This sample has more than 85,000 clones, with roughly two thirds found just once. The J gene is TRBJ1-2, the V gene TRBV4-2; TRBD1 matches at 8 bases. Input material: PBMCs. The sequence was collected from a man younger than 40 in good health and CMV-seronegative. CDR3 protein: CASSQERTGTLGVYTF. For the CDR3, the DNA is TGTGCCAGCAGCCAAGAAAGGACAGGGACCCTCGGTGTCTACACCTTC.